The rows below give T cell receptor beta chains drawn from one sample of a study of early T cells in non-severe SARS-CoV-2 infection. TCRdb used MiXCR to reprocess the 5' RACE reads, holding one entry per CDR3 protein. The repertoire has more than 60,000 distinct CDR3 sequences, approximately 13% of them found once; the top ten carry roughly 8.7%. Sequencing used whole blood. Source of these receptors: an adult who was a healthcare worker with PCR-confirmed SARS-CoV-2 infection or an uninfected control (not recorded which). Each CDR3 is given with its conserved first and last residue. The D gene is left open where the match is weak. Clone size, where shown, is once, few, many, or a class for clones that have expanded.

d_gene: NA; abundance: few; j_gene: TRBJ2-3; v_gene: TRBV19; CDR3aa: CASRWGTDTQYF; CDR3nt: TGTGCCAGTAGGTGGGGCACAGATACGCAGTATTTT
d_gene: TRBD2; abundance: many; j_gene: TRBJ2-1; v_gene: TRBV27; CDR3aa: CASSSGRAIGEQFF; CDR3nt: TGTGCCAGCAGTAGCGGGAGGGCCATCGGTGAGCAGTTCTTC
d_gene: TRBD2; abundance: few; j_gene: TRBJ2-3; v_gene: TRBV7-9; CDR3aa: CASSGGGRASDTQYF; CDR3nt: TGTGCCAGCAGCGGCGGCGGGAGGGCCAGTGATACGCAGTATTTT
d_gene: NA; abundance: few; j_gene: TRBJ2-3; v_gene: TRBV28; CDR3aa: CASSFDRPPTDTQYF; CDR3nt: TGTGCCAGCAGTTTCGACAGGCCCCCCACAGATACGCAGTATTTT
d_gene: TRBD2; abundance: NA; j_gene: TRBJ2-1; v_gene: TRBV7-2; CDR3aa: CASSLGVTSGNEQFF; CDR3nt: TGTGCCAGCAGCTTAGGGGTGACTAGCGGAAACGAGCAGTTCTTC
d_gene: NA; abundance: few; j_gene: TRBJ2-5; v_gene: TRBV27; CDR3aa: CASSYFGREETQYF; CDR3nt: TGTGCCAGCAGTTACTTCGGGAGAGAAGAGACCCAGTACTTC
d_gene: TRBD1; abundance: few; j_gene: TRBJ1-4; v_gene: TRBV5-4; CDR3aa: CASSPPPSGGVEKLFF; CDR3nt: TGTGCCAGCAGCCCACCCCCCTCAGGGGGTGTTGAAAAACTGTTTTTT
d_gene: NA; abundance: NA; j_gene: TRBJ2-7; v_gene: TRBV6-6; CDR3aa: CASSTKYEQYF; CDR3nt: TGTGCCAGCAGCACGAAGTACGAGCAGTACTTC
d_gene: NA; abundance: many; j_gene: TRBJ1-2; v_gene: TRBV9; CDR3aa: CASSVGEVQGYTF; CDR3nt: TGTGCCAGCAGCGTAGGGGAGGTACAAGGCTACACCTTC
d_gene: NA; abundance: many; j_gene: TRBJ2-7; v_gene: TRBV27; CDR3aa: CASSRYEQYF; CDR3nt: TGTGCCAGCTCGCGCTACGAGCAGTACTTC
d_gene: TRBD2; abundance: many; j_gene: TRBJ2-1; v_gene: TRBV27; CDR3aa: CASRTSGRINEQFF; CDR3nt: TGTGCCAGTAGGACTAGCGGGAGAATCAATGAGCAGTTCTTC
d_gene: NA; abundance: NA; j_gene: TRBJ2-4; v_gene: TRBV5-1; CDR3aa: CASSDGTGAKNIQYF; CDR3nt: TGCGCCAGCAGCGATGGAACAGGTGCCAAAAACATTCAGTACTTC
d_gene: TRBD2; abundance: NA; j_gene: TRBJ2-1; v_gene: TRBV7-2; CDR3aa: CASSLVVRGLAGAREQFF; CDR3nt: TGTGCCAGCAGCTTAGTTGTAAGGGGACTAGCGGGAGCACGGGAGCAGTTCTTC
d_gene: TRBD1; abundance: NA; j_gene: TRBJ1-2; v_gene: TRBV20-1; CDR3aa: CSARDSFTSNYGYTF; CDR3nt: TGCAGTGCCCGGGACAGCTTCACCTCTAACTATGGCTACACCTTC
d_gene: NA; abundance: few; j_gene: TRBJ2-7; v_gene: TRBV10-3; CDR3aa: CAISPGYEQYF; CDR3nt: TGTGCCATCAGCCCCGGGTACGAGCAGTACTTC
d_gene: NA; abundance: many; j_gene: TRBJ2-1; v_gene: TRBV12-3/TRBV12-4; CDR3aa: CASSPGTYGKFF; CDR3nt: TGTGCCAGCAGTCCCGGGACCTACGGCAAGTTCTTC
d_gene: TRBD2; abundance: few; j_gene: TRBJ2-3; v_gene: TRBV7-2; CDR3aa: CASSSDLWRGSTDTQYF; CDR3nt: TGTGCCAGCAGCTCCGACTTATGGCGGGGGAGCACAGATACGCAGTATTTT
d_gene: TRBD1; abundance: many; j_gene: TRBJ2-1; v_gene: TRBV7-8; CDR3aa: CASSPLRTGRVNEQFF; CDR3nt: TGTGCCAGCAGCCCTTTACGGACAGGGCGGGTCAATGAGCAGTTCTTC
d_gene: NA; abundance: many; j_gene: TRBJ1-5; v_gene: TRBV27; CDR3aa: CASSFQGLNQPQHF; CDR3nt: TGTGCCAGCAGTTTTCAGGGCCTCAATCAGCCCCAGCATTTT